Listed here are 20 T cell receptor beta chains from one sample, sequenced in a study of molecular identifiers for immune sequencing clone quantification. TCRdb re-called the PCR reads through MiXCR, storing one row per CDR3 protein. The sample holds a few hundred thousand distinct CDR3 sequences, roughly a quarter seen once. What was sequenced was naive CD8+ T cells from blood, with Jurkat cell RNA spiked in. Specified subset: FACS-sorted CD8+CD4-CCR7+CD45RA+ naive T cells. The receptor set was obtained from a human donor in good health. Some libraries in this study had Jurkat cell RNA spiked in.

This clonotype was recorded a few times. The J gene is TRBJ1-1, the V gene TRBV7-9; the D is unclear. V lost 2 bases and J 6 bases, leaving 19 bases between the germline ends. This CDR3 is 16 amino acids long. Germline V CDR1 and CDR2: SEHNR, FQNEAQ (reference sequence). CDR3 bases: TGTGCCAGCAGCTTACCCGAAGGGCCACGGGCCGCTGAAGCTTTCTTT. It specifies CASSLPEGPRAAEAFF.

This clonotype was seen at least ten times. The V gene is TRBV7-6, the J gene TRBJ2-5, with TRBD2 identical over 8 bases. In germline, CDR1 is SGHVS, CDR2 FNYEAQ. CDR3 length: 15 residues. V dropped 5 bases and J dropped 4; count of bases not matched to a gene: 9. The CDR3: CASSPSGTRVETQYF. CDR3 in DNA: TGTGCCAGCAGCCCAAGCGGGACTAGGGTAGAGACCCAGTACTTC.

The sample holds many counts of this clonotype. The chain has TRBV7-9 and TRBJ2-7; no clear D gene. Trimming stripped 5 bases from V and 1 base from J, with 12 bases between. Germline V CDR1 and CDR2: SEHNR, FQNEAQ (reference sequence). The CDR3 has 14 residues. CDR3 DNA: TGTGCCAGCAGCGAATCCGCCCGATCCTACGAGCAGTACTTC. This translates into CASSESARSYEQYF.

This clonotype was seen many times. V and J are TRBV29-1 and TRBJ2-1; 7 bases fit TRBD2. Losses at the gene ends were 4 bases for V and 3 bases for J; bases not matched to a gene: 12. This CDR3 is built from 16 residues. Looked up from germline, CDR1 is SQVTM and CDR2 is ANQGSEA. In DNA form, the CDR3 reads TGCAGCGTTGCACCCTGGCGGGAGAGCTTCTACAATGAGCAGTTCTTC. Encoded protein: CSVAPWRESFYNEQFF.

This clonotype was counted only a few times. J is TRBJ2-2 and V is TRBV29-1, with a possible D match to TRBD1 (6 bases). This CDR3 contains 13 residues. V was cut by 3 bases and J by 3 bases, with 8 bases left in between. The germline CDR1 and CDR2 sequences are SQVTM and ANQGSEA. CDR3 amino acids: CSVDWTDTGELFF. CDR3 in DNA: TGCAGCGTTGATTGGACAGACACCGGGGAGCTGTTTTTT.

The rearrangement links TRBV20-1 to TRBJ2-3; D remains unclear. V was pared by 3 bases and J by 3 bases, with 10 bases between. This CDR3 spans 13 amino acids. The germline CDR1 and CDR2 sequences are DFQATT and SNEGSKA (reference sequence). CDR3 amino acids: CSASVLVTDTQYF. The CDR3 DNA reads as TGCAGTGCTAGTGTTCTAGTGACAGATACGCAGTATTTT.

This clonotype was counted many times. CDR3 amino acids: CASSPGGPNYGYTF. As DNA, the CDR3 is TGCGCCAGCAGCCCCGGGGGGCCCAACTATGGCTACACCTTC. The chain carries TRBV5-1 and TRBJ1-2; TRBD1 might be the D (6 bases). CDR1 and CDR2 (germline): SGHRS, YFSETQ. CDR3 size: 14 residues. Trimming removed 4 bases at V and 2 bases at J, with 12 bases between.

In regard to this clonotype: The germline gene is not matched at one end of the junction; a read error may be the cause. The chain has TRBV28 and TRBJ2-5; 7 bases are a match to TRBD2. The V gene's germline CDR1 is MDHEN and CDR2 SYDVKM. CDR3 size: 15 residues. The CDR3 DNA is TGTGCCAGCAGTTCGGACGGCGGGGGAAAAGAGGCCCAGTACTTC. It codes for CASSSDGGGKEAQYF. Looking up the rest from reference TRBV28 and TRBJ2-5 gives the full variable domain: DVKVTQSSRYLVKRTGEKVFLECVQDMDHENMFWYRQDPGLGLRLIYFSYDVKMKEKGDIPEGYSVSREKKERFSLILESASTNQTSMYLCASSSDGGGKEAQYFGPGTRLLVL.

On this clonotype: Being one base from a much bigger clone, this may be a read error. The CDR3 end shows no conserved phenylalanine or tryptophan, and so a read error is likely. The rearrangement uses TRBV5-3 and TRBJ2-7, with 12 positions matching TRBD1. TRBV5-3 is marked as an open reading frame, function uncertain. This CDR3 spans 14 amino acids. The CDR3 protein is CASSSGTGGDEQYS. In nucleotides, the CDR3 is TGTGCCAGCAGCTCGGGGACAGGGGGCGACGAGCAGTACTCC.

As concerns this clonotype: A much larger clone lies a single base off, so this may be a read error. The chain recombines TRBV29-1 with TRBJ2-7; 13 bases fit TRBD2. Germline CDR1 SQVTM, CDR2 ANQGSEA. This CDR3 is built from 16 residues. CDR3 sequence (DNA): TGCAGCGTTGGAGCCCGGGGACTAGCGGGGTCCTACGGGCAGTACTTC. Translating gives CSVGARGLAGSYGQYF.

In its sample, this clonotype was seen many times. J is TRBJ2-7 and V is TRBV4-2, with unresolved D. This CDR3 region has 16 residues. The germline V and J ends were trimmed by 0 bases and 3 bases, with 15 bases remaining between them. Germline V gene sequence: CDR1 LGHNA, CDR2 YNFKEQ. CDR3 sequence reads: CASSQDPEAPYYEQYF. CDR3 nucleotides: TGTGCCAGCAGCCAAGATCCCGAGGCCCCCTACTACGAGCAGTACTTC.

On this clonotype: Possible read error: a much larger clone is one base away. V is TRBV5-3 and J is TRBJ1-5; TRBD1 might be the D (5 bases). TRBV5-3 is an ORF for which the function is uncertain. The CDR3 covers 15 residues. CDR3 protein: CASSLGDSSNQPQHF. In DNA form, the CDR3 reads TGTGCCAGCAGCTTGGGGGACTCGAGCAATCAGCCCCAGCATTTT.

This clonotype was seen many times. This sequence joins TRBV5-8 and TRBJ1-1; tentative D call: TRBD1 (6 bases). The CDR3 is 15 residues long. Germline V CDR1 and CDR2: SGHTS, YDEGEE. V was pared by 5 bases and J by 1 base, with 15 bases between. CDR3 in DNA: TGTGCCAGCAGACTGCAGGGGCCCCAGAACACTGAAGCTTTCTTT. Translation gives CASRLQGPQNTEAFF.

This clonotype has a handful of counts. Here the CDR3 DNA reads TGTGCCAGCACCAAGACAGGCGGGTACACTGAAGCTTTCTTT. This sequence encodes CASTKTGGYTEAFF. The chain links TRBV2 to TRBJ1-1, with D possibly TRBD1 on 6 matching bases. This CDR3 region has 14 residues. Trimming removed 7 bases at V and 3 bases at J, with 15 bases between. Germline V gene lookup returns CDR1 SNHLY and CDR2 FYNNEI. The entire variable domain, with the rest obtained from reference TRBV2 and TRBJ1-1, is as follows: EPEVTQTPSHQVTQMGQEVILRCVPISNHLYFYWYRQILGQKVEFLVSFYNNEISEKSEIFDDQFSVERPDGSNFTLKIRSTKLEDSAMYFCASTKTGGYTEAFFGQGTRLTVV.

This clonotype occurred many times. Here the CDR3 reads CASSSRLLAGNYEQYF. The CDR3 DNA reads TGTGCCAGCAGCTCGCGCCTGCTAGCGGGGAACTACGAGCAGTACTTC. The chain combines TRBV7-9 with TRBJ2-7; 9 nucleotides agree with TRBD2. The CDR3 is 16 amino acids. Germline-derived CDR1 and CDR2 are SEHNR and FQNEAQ (reference sequence). The ends lost 4 bases at V and 3 bases at J; junction bases unmatched: 10.

As for this clonotype: Just one base apart from a much larger clone, this may be a read error. The V and J genes are TRBV15 and TRBJ1-4; D gene ambiguous. This CDR3 spans 14 amino acids. Germline V gene sequence: CDR1 LNHNV, CDR2 YYDKDF (reference sequence). DNA of the CDR3: TGTGCCGCCAGCAGAGCGGTAGGGAGCGAAAAACTGTTTTTT. It translates to CAASRAVGSEKLFF.

This clonotype has a count of ten or more. The rearrangement joins TRBV7-9 to TRBJ2-7; 10 bases align to TRBD1. Germline CDR1 SEHNR, CDR2 FQNEAQ (reference sequence). The ends lost 4 bases at V and 4 bases at J; junction bases unmatched: 10. The CDR3 runs to 16 residues. DNA for the CDR3: TGTGCCAGCAGCTACGCCGGGACAGGGGACTGGTACGAGCAGTACTTC. Translating gives CASSYAGTGDWYEQYF.

Remarks on this clonotype: At one of its ends the junction is not consistent with the germline gene, which may arise from a read error. The V call is TRBV6-2 or TRBV6-3, the J call TRBJ2-6; the D call may be TRBD1 or TRBD2 (5 bases each). The CDR3 runs to 15 residues. Germline V lookup: CDR1 MNHEY, CDR2 SVGEGT. For the CDR3, the DNA is TGTGCCAGCAGTTTGGAGCGTCGAGGGGCCAACGTCCTGCCTTTC. Translated, it gives CASSLERRGANVLPF.

Only a few counts were recorded for this clonotype. Given a much more abundant clone one base away, this may be a read error. The V call is TRBV29-1, the J call TRBJ2-1; 10 positions match TRBD2. Per the germline V gene, CDR1 is SQVTM and CDR2 is ANQGSEA. This CDR3 is 16 amino acids long. CDR3 protein: CGVAGTSAIPGNEQFF. The DNA of the CDR3 is TGCGGCGTTGCCGGGACTAGCGCCATCCCGGGCAATGAGCAGTTCTTC.

J is TRBJ2-5 and V is TRBV28, with 7 nucleotides matching TRBD1. With 3 bases clipped from V and 5 bases from J, the junction kept 9 bases outside the gene matches. Germline values: CDR1 MDHEN, CDR2 SYDVKM. CDR3 length equals 15 residues. The CDR3 coding sequence is TGTGCCAGCAGTTTTGCGCAGACAGGGTCCGAGACCCAGTACTTC. Translation gives CASSFAQTGSETQYF.